Listed below are T cell receptor beta chains from one sample, sequenced in a study of blood T cell repertoires in COVID-19. TCRdb keeps only in-frame clones here, not all; method: immunoSEQ multiplex PCR. The sample has tens of thousands of clones; 80% to 90% are singletons. Sequenced input: peripheral blood. Every receptor here comes from a man aged 50-59 years with active COVID-19. The CDR3 runs from the conserved cysteine through the conserved F or W. Fields, in order: V gene, clone size, D gene, J gene, CDR3 protein, CDR3 DNA. D genes are given only for firm matches. Some rows mark clone size as missing; the rest say once, few, many or name a class of expanded clone.

V: TRBV7-3
size: -
D: -
J: TRBJ2-3
CDR3: CASSFHTDTQYF
DNA: TGTGCCAGCAGCTTCCACACAGATACGCAGTATTTT

V: TRBV27
size: -
D: TRBD2
J: TRBJ2-1
CDR3: CASSLRNSGYNEQFF
DNA: TGTGCCAGCAGTCTGCGAAATAGCGGGTACAATGAGCAGTTCTTC

V: TRBV5-6
size: -
D: -
J: TRBJ1-4
CDR3: CASRFYRDTGTEKLFF
DNA: TGTGCCAGCAGATTTTACCGGGACACCGGGACCGAAAAACTGTTTTTT

V: TRBV7-2
size: -
D: -
J: TRBJ1-2
CDR3: CASSLGPGTPNYGYTF
DNA: TGTGCCAGCAGCTTAGGGCCCGGGACACCTAACTATGGCTACACCTTC

V: TRBV7-9
size: -
D: -
J: TRBJ2-5
CDR3: CASSGGATQYF
DNA: TGTGCCAGCAGCGGCGGTGCGACCCAGTACTTC

V: TRBV5-1
size: -
D: TRBD2
J: TRBJ2-3
CDR3: CASSLGQRGLDTQYF
DNA: TGCGCCAGCAGCTTGGGCCAGCGGGGTCTAGATACGCAGTATTTT

V: TRBV7-9
size: -
D: -
J: TRBJ1-2
CDR3: CASSLDKPGHPNYGYTF
DNA: TGTGCCAGCAGCCTCGATAAACCGGGACACCCGAACTATGGCTACACCTTC

V: TRBV4-2
size: -
D: -
J: TRBJ1-2
CDR3: CASSRADPLDYGYTF
DNA: TGTGCCAGCAGCCGAGCGGACCCTTTGGACTATGGCTACACCTTC

V: TRBV27
size: -
D: TRBD1
J: TRBJ1-2
CDR3: CASSPRQGNNYGYTF
DNA: TGTGCCAGCAGTCCCCGACAGGGGAACAACTATGGCTACACCTTC

V: TRBV7-3
size: -
D: TRBD1
J: TRBJ2-7
CDR3: CASSPGQGDYEQYF
DNA: TGTGCCAGCAGCCCGGGACAGGGTGACTACGAGCAGTACTTC

V: TRBV4-3
size: -
D: TRBD2
J: TRBJ2-1
CDR3: CASSQRYSGGFLYNEQFF
DNA: TGCGCCAGCAGCCAACGATATAGCGGGGGTTTTCTATACAATGAGCAGTTCTTC

V: TRBV4-2
size: -
D: -
J: TRBJ1-2
CDR3: CASSQDPGNYGYTF
DNA: TGTGCCAGCAGCCAAGATCCGGGGAACTATGGCTACACCTTC

V: TRBV7-2
size: -
D: TRBD2
J: TRBJ2-5
CDR3: CASSLAGGGETQYF
DNA: TGTGCCAGCAGCTTAGCGGGGGGGGGAGAGACCCAGTACTTC

V: TRBV6-5
size: -
D: -
J: TRBJ2-7
CDR3: CASSDPAVRSYEQYF
DNA: TGTGCCAGCAGCGACCCAGCGGTTAGGTCCTACGAGCAGTACTTC

V: TRBV5-6
size: -
D: TRBD1
J: TRBJ2-7
CDR3: CASSLSGTGFGEQYF
DNA: TGTGCCAGCAGCTTATCCGGGACAGGGTTTGGCGAGCAGTACTTC

V: TRBV21-1
size: -
D: -
J: TRBJ1-3
CDR3: CASSNRGHRNTIYF
DNA: TGTGCCAGCAGCAACAGGGGGCATAGAAACACCATATATTTT

V: TRBV7-2
size: -
D: -
J: TRBJ2-5
CDR3: CASSLNGGREETQYF
DNA: TGTGCCAGCAGCTTAAATGGGGGGAGAGAAGAGACCCAGTACTTC

V: TRBV9
size: -
D: -
J: TRBJ1-6
CDR3: CASSEGQIFSYNSPLHF
DNA: TGTGCCAGCAGCGAAGGACAGATTTTCTCCTATAATTCACCCCTCCACTTT

V: TRBV12-3/TRBV12-4
size: once
D: -
J: TRBJ2-7
CDR3: CASTQGRDEQYF
DNA: TGTGCCAGCACCCAGGGGCGAGACGAGCAGTACTTC

V: TRBV28
size: once
D: TRBD1
J: TRBJ1-3
CDR3: CASSLGGTGFFSGNTIYF
DNA: TGTGCCAGCAGTTTGGGAGGGACAGGGTTTTTCTCTGGAAACACCATATATTTT

V: TRBV29-1
size: -
D: TRBD2
J: TRBJ2-7
CDR3: CSVGASGDSAEQYF
DNA: TGCAGCGTTGGAGCTAGCGGGGATTCAGCCGAGCAGTACTTC

V: TRBV19
size: -
D: TRBD1
J: TRBJ1-1
CDR3: CASSIPKTGILVEAFF
DNA: TGTGCCAGTAGTATCCCAAAGACAGGGATACTAGTTGAAGCTTTCTTT

V: TRBV7-2
size: -
D: -
J: TRBJ2-5
CDR3: CASSLQAQETQYF
DNA: TGTGCCAGCAGCTTACAAGCCCAAGAGACCCAGTACTTC